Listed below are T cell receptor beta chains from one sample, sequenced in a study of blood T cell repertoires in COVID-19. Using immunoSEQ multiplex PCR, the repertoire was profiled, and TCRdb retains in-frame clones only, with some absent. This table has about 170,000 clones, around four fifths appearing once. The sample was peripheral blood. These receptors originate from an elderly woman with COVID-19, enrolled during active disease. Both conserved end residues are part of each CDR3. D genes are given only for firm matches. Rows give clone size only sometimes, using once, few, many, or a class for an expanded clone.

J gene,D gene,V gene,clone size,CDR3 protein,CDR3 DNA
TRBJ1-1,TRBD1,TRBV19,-,CASSLPEGTGGAAFF,TGTGCCAGTAGTCTGCCGGAGGGGACAGGGGGCGCGGCTTTCTTT
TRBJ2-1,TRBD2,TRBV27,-,CASSDAGGVNEQFF,TGTGCCAGCAGTGATGCGGGAGGTGTCAATGAGCAGTTCTTC
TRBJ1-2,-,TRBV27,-,CASSPRGARDGYTF,TGTGCCAGCAGTCCCCGGGGGGCGAGGGATGGCTACACCTTC
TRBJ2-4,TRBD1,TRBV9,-,CASSPRTGDERLAKNIQYF,TGTGCCAGCAGCCCCCGGACAGGGGATGAGCGACTAGCCAAAAACATTCAGTACTTC
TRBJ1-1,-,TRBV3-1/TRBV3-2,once,CASSQVRKMNTEAFF,TGTGCCAGCAGCCAAGTGCGGAAAATGAACACTGAAGCTTTCTTT
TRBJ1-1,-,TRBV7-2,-,CASSTTVNTEAFF,TGTGCCAGCAGTACAACAGTGAACACTGAAGCTTTCTTT
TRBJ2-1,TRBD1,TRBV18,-,CASSRVQGARNEQFF,TGTGCCAGCTCACGGGTCCAGGGGGCGAGGAATGAGCAGTTCTTC
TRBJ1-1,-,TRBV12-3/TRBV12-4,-,CASSWGPAQRAFF,TGTGCCAGCAGCTGGGGCCCGGCGCAGAGGGCTTTCTTT
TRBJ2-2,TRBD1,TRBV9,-,CASARSGQGNTGELFF,TGTGCCAGCGCCAGATCGGGACAGGGGAACACCGGGGAGCTGTTTTTT
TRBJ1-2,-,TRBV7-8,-,CASSRLNYGYTF,TGTGCCAGCAGCCGTTTAAACTATGGCTACACCTTC
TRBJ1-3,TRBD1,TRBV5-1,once,CASSAQGAGNTIYF,TGCGCCAGCAGCGCACAGGGGGCTGGAAACACCATATATTTT
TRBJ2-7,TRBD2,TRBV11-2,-,CASSLMAGGGRGNEQYF,TGTGCCAGCAGCTTAATGGCGGGGGGAGGGAGAGGTAACGAGCAGTACTTC
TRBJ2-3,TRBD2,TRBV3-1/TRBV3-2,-,CASSQLPSGGSTDTQYF,TGTGCCAGCAGCCAGCTTCCTAGCGGGGGTTCCACAGATACGCAGTATTTT
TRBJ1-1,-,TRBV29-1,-,CSVTPVEGFTEAFF,TGCAGCGTCACCCCTGTGGAGGGGTTCACTGAAGCTTTCTTT
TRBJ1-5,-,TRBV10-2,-,CASSEQGGQPQHF,TGCGCCAGCAGTGAACAGGGTGGACAGCCCCAGCATTTT
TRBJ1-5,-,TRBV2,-,CASSEGENQPQHF,TGTGCCAGCAGTGAAGGGGAGAATCAGCCCCAGCATTTT
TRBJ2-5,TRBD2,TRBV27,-,CASSLMVAGETQYF,TGTGCCAGCAGTTTGATGGTAGCGGGGGAGACCCAGTACTTC